This T cell receptor (beta chain) was recorded in a study of T cell responses to AZD1222 COVID-19 vaccine. This clone was observed once. Its antigen is not identified. Study-level points and caveats: Targeting of unmutated variant regions was reportedly seen in nearly half of spike-specific TCRs. Baseline seropositives among AZD1222 recipients totaled only six or seven.

TCRdb's table, derived via immunoSEQ multiplex PCR, lists solely in-frame clones and lacks some. The data hold approximately 89,000 clones, with 90% observed a single time. The sample in question was peripheral blood, obtained 28 days after the second AZD1222 dose. The sequence came from an adult who received the AZD1222 COVID-19 vaccine.

CDR3 in amino acids: CATSAPSGDLQETQYF. CDR3 sequence (DNA): TGTGCCACCTCGGCTCCCTCAGGGGACCTCCAAGAGACCCAGTACTTC. J is TRBJ2-5 and V is TRBV15; D might be TRBD1 (6 bases). V shed 8 bases and J shed 1 base, with 20 bases lying between them. There are 16 residues in the CDR3. CDR1 and CDR2 from the germline V gene are LNHNV and YYDKDF (reference sequence).